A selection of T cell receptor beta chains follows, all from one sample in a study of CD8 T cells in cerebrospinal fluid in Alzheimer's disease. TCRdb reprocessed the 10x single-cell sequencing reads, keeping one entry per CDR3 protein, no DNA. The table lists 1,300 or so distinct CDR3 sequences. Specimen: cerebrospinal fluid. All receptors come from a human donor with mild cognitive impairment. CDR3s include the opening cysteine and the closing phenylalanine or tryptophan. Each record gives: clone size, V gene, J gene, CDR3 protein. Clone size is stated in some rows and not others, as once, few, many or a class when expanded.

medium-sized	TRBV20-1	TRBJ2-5	CSAEWEGQETQYF
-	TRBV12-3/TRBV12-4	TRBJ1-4	CASTWGGDEKLFF
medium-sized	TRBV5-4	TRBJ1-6	CASSLAQGRNSPLHF
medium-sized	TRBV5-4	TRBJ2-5	CASKRALRGAQETQYF
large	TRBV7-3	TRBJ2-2	CASSLNTGELFF
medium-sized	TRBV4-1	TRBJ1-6	CASSFRMGGTGVSPLHF
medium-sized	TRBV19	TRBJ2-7	CASSSQTRYEQYF
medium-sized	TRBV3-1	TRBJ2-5	CASSQDLGRRETQYF
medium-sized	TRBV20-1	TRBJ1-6	CSALGDALKYNSPLHF
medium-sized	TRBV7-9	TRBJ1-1	CASSLFVMNTEAFF
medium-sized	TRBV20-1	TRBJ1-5	CSARDLWDESNQPQHF
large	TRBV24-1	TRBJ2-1	CATSGGSYNEQFF
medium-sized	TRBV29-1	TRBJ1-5	CSVEVGAGNQPQHF
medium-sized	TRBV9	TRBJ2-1	CASSVEDSSYNEQFF
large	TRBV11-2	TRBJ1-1	CASSLYQNTEAFF
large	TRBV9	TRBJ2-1	CASSVETSGGYNEQFF
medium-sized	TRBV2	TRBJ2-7	CAGKGGQDSYEQYF
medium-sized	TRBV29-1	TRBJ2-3	CSVITSGGPNTQYF
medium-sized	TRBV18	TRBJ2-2	CASSPTIMRANTGELFF
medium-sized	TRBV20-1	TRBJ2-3	CSASGATDTQYF
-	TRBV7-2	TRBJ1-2	CASSLGPNNYGYTF
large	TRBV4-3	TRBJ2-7	CASSQGDEGTGPMKQYF
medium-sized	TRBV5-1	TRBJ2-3	CASSFTSGGATDTQYF
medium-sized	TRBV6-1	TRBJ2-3	CASSVDRVLTDTQYF
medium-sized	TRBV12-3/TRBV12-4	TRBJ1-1	CASRHRVRVGGGGTEAFF
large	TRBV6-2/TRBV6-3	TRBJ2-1	CASRDPGTFNEQFF
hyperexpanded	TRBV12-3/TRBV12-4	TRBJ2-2	CASRRQDTGELFF
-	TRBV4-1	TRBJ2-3	CASSQGELSTDTQYF
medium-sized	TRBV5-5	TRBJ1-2	CASSLAYRVYGYTF
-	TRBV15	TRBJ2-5	CATSRATETQYF
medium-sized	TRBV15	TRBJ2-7	CATSAGAGGAYEQYF
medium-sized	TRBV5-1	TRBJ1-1	CASRYRENTEAFF
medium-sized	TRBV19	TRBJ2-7	CASKMGTTAGEQYF
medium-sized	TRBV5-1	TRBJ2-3	CASSFGVDTQYF
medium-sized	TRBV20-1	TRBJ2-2	CSARRTGLGTGELFF
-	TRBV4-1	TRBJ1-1	CASSQTGTANTEAFF
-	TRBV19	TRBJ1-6	CASRNRESSSPLHF
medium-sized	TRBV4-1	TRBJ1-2	CASSSTPNRRDGYTF
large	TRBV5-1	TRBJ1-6	CASSLGSGDPLHF
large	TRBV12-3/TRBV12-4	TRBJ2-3	CASRKGQGGDTQYF
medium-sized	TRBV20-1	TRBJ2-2	CSARDQTSGGAGELFF
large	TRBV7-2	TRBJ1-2	CASSLELSAGGYTF
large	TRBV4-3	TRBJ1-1	CASSRVAGEAFF
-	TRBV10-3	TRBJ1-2	CATGLRGPNHHSSPNYGYTF
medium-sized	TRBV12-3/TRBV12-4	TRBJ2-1	CASSPPGLAGVNEQFF
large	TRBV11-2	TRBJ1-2	CASRGRGNYGYTF
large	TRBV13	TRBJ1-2	CASSLGFYSSPNYGYTF
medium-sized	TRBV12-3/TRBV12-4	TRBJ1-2	CASSFWDRQDYGYTF
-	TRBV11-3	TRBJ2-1	CASSVADYNEQFF
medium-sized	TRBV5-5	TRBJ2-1	CASSFRTVDYNEQFF
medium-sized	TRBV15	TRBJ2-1	CATSSPAGGKNEQFF
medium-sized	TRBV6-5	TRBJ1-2	CASSYSQTANYGYTF
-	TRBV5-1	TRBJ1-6	CASSLEPPRAPYNSPLHF
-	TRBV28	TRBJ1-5	CASRTPTLNQLQHF
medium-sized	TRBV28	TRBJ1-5	CASSLIRSNQPQHF
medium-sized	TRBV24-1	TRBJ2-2	CATSLGGGAATGELFF
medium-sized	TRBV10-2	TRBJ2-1	CASSSGATLNEQFF
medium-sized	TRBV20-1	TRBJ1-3	CSARGTAGTRGNTIYF
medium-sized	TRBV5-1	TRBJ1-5	CASSLVQGVEPQHF
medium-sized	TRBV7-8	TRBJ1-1	CASSLVGWNTEAFF